This TCR beta chain was sequenced for a study of graft-versus-host responses after intestinal transplantation. Findings and limits, study-wide: Early post-transplant HvG declines showed an association with peak circulating GvH clone levels. GvH clones occurred in recipient marrow; some first appeared in ileum or blood.

Some clones are missing from TCRdb's copy, which holds only in-frame ones; the method was immunoSEQ multiplex PCR. The table shows 41,000 or so clones, with about 95% occurring only once. From germline, CDR1 is MNHEY and CDR2 SVGAGI. J gave up 3 bases and V 0 bases, and 3 bases lay outside the gene matches. The CDR3 is 16 residues long. About this clone: What it binds is not known.

The TCR was taken from a human donor who was the organ donor for an intestinal transplant. The rearrangement joins TRBV6-5 to TRBJ2-1; 9 bases line up with TRBD2. The sample was unstimulated CD8+ T cells sorted from spleen or lymph node cells, taken before transplant. CDR3 protein: CASSYSRAGGYNEQFF. For the CDR3, the DNA is TGTGCCAGCAGTTACTCGAGAGCGGGGGGCTACAATGAGCAGTTCTTC.